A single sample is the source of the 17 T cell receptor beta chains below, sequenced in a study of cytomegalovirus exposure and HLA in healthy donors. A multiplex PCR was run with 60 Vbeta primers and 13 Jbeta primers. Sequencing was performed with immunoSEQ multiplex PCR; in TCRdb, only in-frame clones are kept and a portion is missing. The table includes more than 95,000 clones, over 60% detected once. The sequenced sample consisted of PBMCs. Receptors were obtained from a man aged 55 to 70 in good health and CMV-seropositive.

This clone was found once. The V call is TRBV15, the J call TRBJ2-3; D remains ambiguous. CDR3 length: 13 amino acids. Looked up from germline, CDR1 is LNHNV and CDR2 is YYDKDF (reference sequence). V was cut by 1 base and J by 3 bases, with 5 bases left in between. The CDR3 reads CATSRARTDTQYF. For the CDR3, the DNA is TGTGCCACCAGCAGAGCCAGGACAGATACGCAGTATTTT. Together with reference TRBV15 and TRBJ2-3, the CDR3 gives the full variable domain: DAMVIQNPRYQVTQFGKPVTLSCSQTLNHNVMYWYQQKSSQAPKLLFHYYDKDFNNEADTPDNFQSRRPNTSFCFLDIRSPGLGDTAMYLCATSRARTDTQYFGPGTRLTVL.

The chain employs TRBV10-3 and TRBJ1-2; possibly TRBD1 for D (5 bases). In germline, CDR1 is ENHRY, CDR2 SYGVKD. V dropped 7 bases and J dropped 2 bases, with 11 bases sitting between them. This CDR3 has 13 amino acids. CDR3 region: CAIKDSPNYGYTF. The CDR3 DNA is TGTGCCATCAAAGACAGCCCAAACTATGGCTACACCTTC.

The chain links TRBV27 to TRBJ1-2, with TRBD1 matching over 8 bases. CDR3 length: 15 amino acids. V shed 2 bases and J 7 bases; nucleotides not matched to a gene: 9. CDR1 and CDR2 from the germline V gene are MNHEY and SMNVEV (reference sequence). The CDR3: CASSLQGARISGYTF. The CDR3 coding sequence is TGTGCCAGCAGTTTACAGGGGGCTCGTATCAGTGGCTACACCTTC.

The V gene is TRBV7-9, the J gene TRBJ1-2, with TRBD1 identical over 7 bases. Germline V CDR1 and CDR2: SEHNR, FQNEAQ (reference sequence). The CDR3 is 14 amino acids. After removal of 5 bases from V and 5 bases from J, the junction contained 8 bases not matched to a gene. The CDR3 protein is CASSPTGQEYGYTF. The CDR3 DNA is TGTGCCAGCAGCCCTACCGGACAGGAGTATGGCTACACCTTC.

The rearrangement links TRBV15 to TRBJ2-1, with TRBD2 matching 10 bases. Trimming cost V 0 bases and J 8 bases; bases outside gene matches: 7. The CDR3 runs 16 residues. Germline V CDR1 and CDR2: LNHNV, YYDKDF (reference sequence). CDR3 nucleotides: TGTGCCACCAGCAGAGATCTCAGCGGGGGGGCCCATGAGCAGTTCTTC. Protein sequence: CATSRDLSGGAHEQFF.

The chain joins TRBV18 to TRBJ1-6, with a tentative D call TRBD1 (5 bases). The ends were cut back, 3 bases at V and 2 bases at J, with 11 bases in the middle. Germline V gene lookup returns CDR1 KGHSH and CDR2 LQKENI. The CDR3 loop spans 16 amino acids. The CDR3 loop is CASSPGEVTYNSPLHF. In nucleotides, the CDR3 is TGTGCCAGCTCACCGGGGGAGGTGACCTATAATTCACCCCTCCACTTT.

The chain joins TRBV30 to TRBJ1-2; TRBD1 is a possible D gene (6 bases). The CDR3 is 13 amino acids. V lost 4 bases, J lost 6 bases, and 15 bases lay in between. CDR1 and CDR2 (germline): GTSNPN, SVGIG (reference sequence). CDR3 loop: CAWTKDRKNGYTF. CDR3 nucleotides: TGTGCCTGGACTAAGGACAGAAAAAATGGCTACACCTTC. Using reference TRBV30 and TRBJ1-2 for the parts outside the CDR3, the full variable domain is SQTIHQWPATLVQPVGSPLSLECTVEGTSNPNLYWYRQAAGRGLQLLFYSVGIGQISSEVPQNLSASRPQDRQFILSSKKLLLSDSGFYLCAWTKDRKNGYTFGSGTRLTVV.

The CDR3 loop is CASTLAGMYNEQFF. Written as DNA, the CDR3 is TGTGCCAGCACGCTAGCCGGTATGTACAATGAGCAGTTCTTC. The chain is built from TRBV6-6 and TRBJ2-1; D is perhaps TRBD2 (5 bases). The CDR3 length is 14 residues. V dropped 7 bases and J dropped 4 bases, with 14 bases sitting between them. Per germline, CDR1 MNHNY and CDR2 SVGAGI (reference sequence).

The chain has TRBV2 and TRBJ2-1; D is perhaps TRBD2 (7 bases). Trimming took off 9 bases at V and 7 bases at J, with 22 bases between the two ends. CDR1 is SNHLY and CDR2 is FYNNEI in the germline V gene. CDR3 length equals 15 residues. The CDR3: CASSRGGGGRNEQFF. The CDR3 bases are TGTGCCAGTTCCCGGGGAGGGGGGGGCAGGAATGAGCAGTTCTTC.

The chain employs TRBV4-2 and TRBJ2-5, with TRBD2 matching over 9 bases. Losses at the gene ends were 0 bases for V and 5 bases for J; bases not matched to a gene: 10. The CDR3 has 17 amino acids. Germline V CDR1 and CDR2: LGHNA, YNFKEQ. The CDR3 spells CASSQDQGGGALETQYF. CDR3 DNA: TGTGCCAGCAGCCAAGATCAGGGCGGGGGGGCCTTGGAGACCCAGTACTTC.

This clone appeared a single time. In DNA form, the CDR3 reads TGTGCCAGCAGGCCTAACAGGAAGAACACCGGGGAGCTGTTTTTT. Protein product: CASRPNRKNTGELFF. The J gene is TRBJ2-2, the V gene TRBV6-5; D might be TRBD1 (5 bases). Germline CDR1 is MNHEY and CDR2 is SVGAGI. The CDR3 is made up of 15 amino acids. Trimming pared 6 bases from V and 1 base from J, leaving 12 bases between.

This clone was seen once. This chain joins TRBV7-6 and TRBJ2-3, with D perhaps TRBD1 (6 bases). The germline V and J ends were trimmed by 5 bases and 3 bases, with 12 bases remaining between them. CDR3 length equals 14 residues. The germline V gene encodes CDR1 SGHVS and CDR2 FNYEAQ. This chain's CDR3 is CASSLGQLTDTQYF. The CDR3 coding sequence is TGTGCCAGCAGCCTTGGACAGTTGACAGATACGCAGTATTTT.

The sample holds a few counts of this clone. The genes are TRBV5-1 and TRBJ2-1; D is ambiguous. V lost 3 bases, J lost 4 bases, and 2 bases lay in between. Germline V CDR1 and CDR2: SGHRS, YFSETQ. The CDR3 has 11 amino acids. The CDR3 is CASSSYNEQFF. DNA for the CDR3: TGCGCCAGCAGCTCTTACAATGAGCAGTTCTTC. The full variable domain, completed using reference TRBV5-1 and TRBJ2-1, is KAGVTQTPRYLIKTRGQQVTLSCSPISGHRSVSWYQQTPGQGLQFLFEYFSETQRNKGNFPGRFSGRQFSNSRSEMNVSTLELGDSALYLCASSSYNEQFFGPGTRLTVL.

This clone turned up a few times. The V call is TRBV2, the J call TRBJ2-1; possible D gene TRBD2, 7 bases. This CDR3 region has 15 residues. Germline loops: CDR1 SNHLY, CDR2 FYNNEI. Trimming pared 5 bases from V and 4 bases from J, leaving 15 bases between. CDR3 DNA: TGTGCCAGCAGTCTCCCGGGGGGCGGTTACAATGAGCAGTTCTTC. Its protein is CASSLPGGGYNEQFF.

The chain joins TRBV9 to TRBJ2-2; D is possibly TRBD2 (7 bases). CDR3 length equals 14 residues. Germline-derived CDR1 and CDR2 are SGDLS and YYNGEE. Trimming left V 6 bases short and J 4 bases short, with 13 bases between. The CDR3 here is CASNRRGATGELFF. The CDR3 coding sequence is TGTGCCAGCAATCGTCGGGGGGCCACCGGGGAGCTGTTTTTT. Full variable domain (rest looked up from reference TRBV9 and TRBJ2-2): DSGVTQTPKHLITATGQRVTLRCSPRSGDLSVYWYQQSLDQGLQFLIQYYNGEERAKGNILERFSAQQFPDLHSELNLSSLELGDSALYFCASNRRGATGELFFGEGSRLTVL.

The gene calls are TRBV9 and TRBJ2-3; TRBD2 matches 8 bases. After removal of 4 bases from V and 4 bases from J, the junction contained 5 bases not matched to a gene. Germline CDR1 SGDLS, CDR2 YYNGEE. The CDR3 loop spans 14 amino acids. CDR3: CASSPGGVADTQYF. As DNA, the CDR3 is TGTGCCAGCAGCCCCGGGGGGGTTGCAGATACGCAGTATTTT.

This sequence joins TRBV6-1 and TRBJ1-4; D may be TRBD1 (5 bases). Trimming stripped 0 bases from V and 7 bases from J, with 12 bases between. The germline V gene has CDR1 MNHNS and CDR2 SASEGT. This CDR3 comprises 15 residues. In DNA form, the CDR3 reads TGTGCCAGCAGTGAAGCCGGGTTGGGGGGTGAAAAACTGTTTTTT. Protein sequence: CASSEAGLGGEKLFF.